This T cell receptor beta chain is drawn from a study of glioma-infiltrating T cells after dendritic cell vaccination. Sequencing was performed with immunoSEQ multiplex PCR; in TCRdb, only in-frame clones are kept and a portion is missing. This sample carries tens of thousands of clones, around 86% of them seen once, and the ten largest clones take approximately 2.1%. Time point: after dendritic cell vaccination, including at tumor progression/relapse. CDR1 is MNHEY and CDR2 is SMNVEV in the germline V gene (reference sequence). J was trimmed by 1 base and V by 3 bases; bases with no gene match: 3. The CDR3 is 16 residues long.

The receptor was isolated from a human donor with glioblastoma. This sequence joins TRBV27 and TRBJ2-3, with 11 positions matching TRBD2. The sample consisted of blood, taken after dendritic cell vaccination. The CDR3 is CASSFLAGGGTDTQYF. CDR3 DNA sequence: TGTGCCAGCAGTTTTCTAGCGGGGGGCGGCACAGATACGCAGTATTTT.